The entry below describes one TCR beta chain. Antigen specificity is unknown. A read error may be the cause here, since a much bigger clone is one base away. Indicated time point: pre-sensitization, week 0. Treatment reported: therapeutic diphenylcyclopropenone sensitization with weekly scalp DPC. CDR3 length: 15 residues. Germline V gives CDR1 KGHSH, CDR2 LQKENI. This entry belongs to a study of human T cells and chemical hapten exposure. Study-wide findings and caveats: The study found that DPC sensitization did not change TCRs above 1 in 1000 frequency.

TCRdb independently ran MiXCR on the RACE reads; one entry per CDR3 protein. The profile shows about 92,000 distinct CDR3 sequences, about 8.9% of them singletons. This sequence originates from a woman between 40 and 50 years old with alopecia areata. Some clones in this sample may be carry-over from other donors' samples. V gene TRBV18 combines with J gene TRBJ1-3, with a possible D match to TRBD1 (6 bases). The material sequenced was whole blood, taken in connection with sensitization to the hapten diphenylcyclopropenone (DPC). The CDR3 DNA reads TGTGCCAGCTCACCGGACAGATCTGGTGGAAACACCTTATATTTT. Encoded protein: CASSPDRSGGNTLYF.